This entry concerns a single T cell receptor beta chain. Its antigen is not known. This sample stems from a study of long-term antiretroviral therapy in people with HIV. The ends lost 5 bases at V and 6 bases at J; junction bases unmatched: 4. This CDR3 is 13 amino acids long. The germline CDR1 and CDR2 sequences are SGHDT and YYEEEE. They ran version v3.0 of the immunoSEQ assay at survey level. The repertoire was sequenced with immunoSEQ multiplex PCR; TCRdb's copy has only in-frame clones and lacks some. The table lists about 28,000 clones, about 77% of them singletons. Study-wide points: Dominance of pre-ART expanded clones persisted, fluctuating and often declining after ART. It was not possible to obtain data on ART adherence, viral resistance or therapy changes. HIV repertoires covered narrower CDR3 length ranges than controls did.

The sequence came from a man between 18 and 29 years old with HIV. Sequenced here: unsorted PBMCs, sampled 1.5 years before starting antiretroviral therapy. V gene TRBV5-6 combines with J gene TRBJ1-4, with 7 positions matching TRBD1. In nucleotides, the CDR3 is TGTGCCAGCAGATTCGACAGGGATGAAAAACTGTTTTTT. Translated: CASRFDRDEKLFF.